These T cell receptor beta chains were read from a single sample in a study of blood T cells in healthy people across ages. TCRdb reanalysed the 5' RACE reads using MiXCR and keeps one entry per CDR3 protein. Of approximately 2,000,000 distinct CDR3 sequences in the sample, roughly two fifths were seen once. The sequenced sample was blood. These receptors originate from a human donor in good health. The CDR3 runs from the conserved cysteine through the conserved F or W. D genes are given only for firm matches. Some rows mark clone size as missing; the rest say once, few, many or name a class of expanded clone.

J gene | D gene | clone size | V gene | CDR3 DNA | CDR3 protein
TRBJ2-1 | NA | NA | TRBV5-1 | TGCGCCAGCAGCTTTGGTAGCGCGCACAATGAGCAGTTCTTC | CASSFGSAHNEQFF
TRBJ1-2 | NA | many | TRBV6-5 | TGTGCCAGCAGTTACTCCAGAGGGGTTGGCTACACCTTC | CASSYSRGVGYTF
TRBJ2-3 | TRBD1 | NA | TRBV9 | TGTGCCAGCAGTACTTACGGGACAGGGGGCAACGGAGATACGCAGTATTTT | CASSTYGTGGNGDTQYF
TRBJ2-1 | TRBD2 | NA | TRBV7-9 | TGTGCCAGCAGCTTTAGGGGCGGGGGACCCCTTGGGTTGTCCAATGAGCAGTTCTTC | CASSFRGGGPLGLSNEQFF
TRBJ2-5 | NA | few | TRBV7-2 | TGTGCCAGCAGCTTAGATGCGGGTTGGGAGACCCAGTACTTC | CASSLDAGWETQYF
TRBJ2-1 | NA | few | TRBV7-9 | TGTGCCAGCAGCTCCCGATGGGACCAAGATGCGCGGCAGTTCTTC | CASSSRWDQDARQFF
TRBJ1-5 | NA | NA | TRBV7-2 | TGTGCCAGCGGGCTCGGTTGGGGAGACAATCAGCCCCAGCATTTT | CASGLGWGDNQPQHF
TRBJ1-2 | NA | NA | TRBV29-1 | TGCAGCGTTGAGATAGGGACCTATGGCTACACCTTC | CSVEIGTYGYTF
TRBJ2-7 | TRBD1 | NA | TRBV18 | TGTGCCAGCTCTCCCGAGTCGGGACAGCTCTACGAGCAGTACTTC | CASSPESGQLYEQYF
TRBJ1-1 | NA | once | TRBV7-2 | TGTGCCAGCAGCCTGGGGACCTTTGAAGCTTTCTTT | CASSLGTFEAFF